This T cell receptor beta chain was sequenced in a study of shared clonotypes between healthy human individuals. CDR3 length: 15 residues. With V trimmed by 4 bases and J by 8 bases, 9 bases remained unmatched. Per the germline V gene, CDR1 is LGHNA and CDR2 is YSLEER. Naive CD8 populations comprised CD45RO-negative cells positively selected for CCR7, excluding terminally differentiated effector memory CD45RA+ cells. In the sorted-subset replicate PCRs, approximately 200 ng DNA, some 30,000 T cell genomes, was used. Assay used: immunoSEQ multiplex PCR; TCRdb lists only in-frame clones, some missing. The table shows about 2 million clones, with just under 95% occurring only once. For this clone: Its antigen is still unknown.

Broader study findings: Collection of samples was limited to blood; tissue repertoires likely differ. Estimated clonotype richness was generally higher in naive than memory subsets. Generation of non-shared clonotypes was less probable than generation of clonotypes shared by all four donors.

The V and J genes are TRBV4-3 and TRBJ2-1; 9 bases match TRBD2. The sequence was collected from a young man in good health. Sequenced sample: naive CD8+ T cells sorted from blood. CDR3 amino acids: CASSPPGLAMDEQFF. The CDR3 DNA follows: TGCGCCAGCAGCCCCCCCGGACTAGCGATGGATGAGCAGTTCTTC.